The rows below give T cell receptor beta chains drawn from one sample of a study of T cells in placental villitis. Clones were read by immunoSEQ multiplex PCR, and TCRdb kept only the in-frame ones, dropping some. The sample yields around 3,100 clones, more than 60% seen once. The sequencing input was placental tissue containing maternal and fetal cells. All receptors come from a human patient with infectious villitis; the placental T cells may come from both mother and fetus. Both conserved end residues are part of each CDR3. A D gene is named only where the DNA matches it firmly. The size field is filled for only some rows; it gives once, few, many or a size class.

DNA,CDR3,D,size,J,V
TGTGCCAGCAGCCGACAGGGGGCCTATGGCTACACCTTC,CASSRQGAYGYTF,TRBD1,NA,TRBJ1-2,TRBV6-5
TGTGCCAGCAGCCAAGTTGACAATGAGCAGTTCTTC,CASSQVDNEQFF,NA,NA,TRBJ2-1,TRBV3-1/TRBV3-2
TGTGCCAGCAGTTACGCAGGGAAAAGCTCCTACAATGAGCAGTTCTTC,CASSYAGKSSYNEQFF,NA,NA,TRBJ2-1,TRBV6-5
TGTGCCAGCAGCCTCGGTCTAGCGGGAGAAACCCAGTACTTC,CASSLGLAGETQYF,TRBD2,NA,TRBJ2-5,TRBV7-9
TGTGCCAGCTCACCACCGAGTCTAGCGGGGTATGAGCAGTTCTTC,CASSPPSLAGYEQFF,TRBD2,NA,TRBJ2-1,TRBV18
TGTGCCAGCAGTTTACAAGAGACCCAGTACTTC,CASSLQETQYF,NA,NA,TRBJ2-5,TRBV12-3/TRBV12-4
TGTGCCAGCAGCCCGGGACAGCATCTCGAGCAGTACTTC,CASSPGQHLEQYF,TRBD1,NA,TRBJ2-7,TRBV5-4
TGTGCCAGCAGCGTAGAACCGAATCGCGCAGATACGCAGTATTTT,CASSVEPNRADTQYF,NA,NA,TRBJ2-3,TRBV9
TGTGCCAGCAGGGGGACAGGGTCCTACGAGCAGTACTTC,CASRGTGSYEQYF,TRBD1,once,TRBJ2-7,TRBV2
TGTACCAGCAGCTTTGAAGGGCGGCCTGAGCAGTTCTTC,CTSSFEGRPEQFF,NA,NA,TRBJ2-1,TRBV7-9
TGCGCCAGCAGTGGGGGGACTAGCGGGAGCGATGAGCAGTTCTTC,CASSGGTSGSDEQFF,TRBD2,once,TRBJ2-1,TRBV10-1
TGTGCCAGCAGTTTGACGGACAACACCGGGGAGCTGTTTTTT,CASSLTDNTGELFF,NA,NA,TRBJ2-2,TRBV6-5
TGTGCCAGCTCACCGGGACAGAGAAGTAATGAGCAGTTCTTC,CASSPGQRSNEQFF,TRBD1,few,TRBJ2-1,TRBV18
TGTGCCAGCTCACCACCGGGACAGGGGGTAGTTGGCTACACCTTC,CASSPPGQGVVGYTF,TRBD1,NA,TRBJ1-2,TRBV18
TGTGCCAGCAGCTTGGGGGCCACTGAAGCTTTCTTT,CASSLGATEAFF,NA,hyperexpanded,TRBJ1-1,TRBV5-6
TGTGCCTGGAGTGTAGGAGGCGGCTACACCTTC,CAWSVGGGYTF,NA,NA,TRBJ1-2,TRBV30
TGTGCCAGCAGGTTCGGGGGGAAGAACACTGAAGCTTTCTTT,CASRFGGKNTEAFF,NA,once,TRBJ1-1,TRBV11-2
TGTGCCAGCAGCGTTTCGTGGACTAGTAATGAGCAGTTCTTC,CASSVSWTSNEQFF,TRBD2,NA,TRBJ2-1,TRBV9
TGCGCCAGCAGCTCACGACAGGGCCCCTACGAGCAGTACTTC,CASSSRQGPYEQYF,TRBD1,NA,TRBJ2-7,TRBV5-1
TGTGCCAGCAGCGTAGGGCAGGGAGAGACCCAGTACTTC,CASSVGQGETQYF,NA,NA,TRBJ2-5,TRBV9
TGTGCCTGGAGTGTACACTCTGGGGCCAACGTCCTGACTTTC,CAWSVHSGANVLTF,NA,NA,TRBJ2-6,TRBV30
TGTGCCAGCAGCTTAGGTCAGGACTCCTATGGCTACACCTTC,CASSLGQDSYGYTF,NA,NA,TRBJ1-2,TRBV11-1
TGTGCCAGCAGTGGTGGGACACAGCCCCAGCATTTT,CASSGGTQPQHF,NA,NA,TRBJ1-5,TRBV25-1
TGCGCCAGCAGCCAATTACAGGGAAGCAACTATGGCTACACCTTC,CASSQLQGSNYGYTF,NA,NA,TRBJ1-2,TRBV4-1
TGTGCCAGCAGCTTACTCTCGGGACCGCGGGTGGATGGCTACACCTTC,CASSLLSGPRVDGYTF,NA,few,TRBJ1-2,TRBV5-5
TGTGCCAGCAGCTCAACTTCGGGACTAGCGGGAGAAAAGTTCTTC,CASSSTSGLAGEKFF,TRBD2,NA,TRBJ2-1,TRBV7-3
TGTGCCAGCAGTTTCGGTGGGCCCCAGCATTTT,CASSFGGPQHF,NA,NA,TRBJ1-5,TRBV28
TGCAGCGTTTTGGTCGGGGAGCTGTTTTTT,CSVLVGELFF,NA,NA,TRBJ2-2,TRBV29-1
TGTGCCAGCAGTGAACACTATGGCTACACCTTC,CASSEHYGYTF,NA,NA,TRBJ1-2,TRBV2
TGTGCCATCGGGGCTAGCGGGACCCCAGATACGCAGTATTTT,CAIGASGTPDTQYF,TRBD2,NA,TRBJ2-3,TRBV7-9
TGTGCCACCTACGCTGGAAACACCATATATTTT,CATYAGNTIYF,NA,NA,TRBJ1-3,TRBV19
TGTGCCAGCGCCCCACAGGGGACTGGAAACACCATATATTTT,CASAPQGTGNTIYF,TRBD1,once,TRBJ1-3,TRBV2
TGTGCCAGCAGCCAAGGTATCCAAGAGACCCAGTACTTC,CASSQGIQETQYF,NA,NA,TRBJ2-5,TRBV14